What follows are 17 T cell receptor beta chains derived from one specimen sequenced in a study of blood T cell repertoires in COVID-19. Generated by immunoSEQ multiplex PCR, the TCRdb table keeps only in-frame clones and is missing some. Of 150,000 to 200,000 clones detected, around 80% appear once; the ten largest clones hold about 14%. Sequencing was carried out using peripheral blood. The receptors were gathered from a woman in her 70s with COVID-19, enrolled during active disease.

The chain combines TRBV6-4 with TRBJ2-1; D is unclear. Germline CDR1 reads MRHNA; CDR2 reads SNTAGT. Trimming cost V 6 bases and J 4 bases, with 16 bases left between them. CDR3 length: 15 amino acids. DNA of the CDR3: TGTGCCAGCAGCCTCGACCACTACGGTTACAATGAGCAGTTCTTC. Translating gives CASSLDHYGYNEQFF.

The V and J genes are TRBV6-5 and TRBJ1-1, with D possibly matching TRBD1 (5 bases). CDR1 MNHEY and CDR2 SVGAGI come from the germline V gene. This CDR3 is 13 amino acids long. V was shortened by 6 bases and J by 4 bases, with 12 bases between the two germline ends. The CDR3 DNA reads TGTGCCAGCAGCTCCAAGGGGTCCACTGAAGCTTTCTTT. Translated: CASSSKGSTEAFF.

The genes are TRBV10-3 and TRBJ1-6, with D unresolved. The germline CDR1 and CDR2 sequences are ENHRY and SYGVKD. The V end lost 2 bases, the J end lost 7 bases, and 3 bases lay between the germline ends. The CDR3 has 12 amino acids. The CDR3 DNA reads TGTGCCATCAGTGAGCCGAATTCACCCCTCCACTTT. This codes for CAISEPNSPLHF.

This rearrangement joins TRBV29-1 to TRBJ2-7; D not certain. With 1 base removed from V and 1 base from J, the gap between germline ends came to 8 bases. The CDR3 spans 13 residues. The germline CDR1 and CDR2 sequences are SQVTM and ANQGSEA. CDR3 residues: CSVEASRSYEQYF. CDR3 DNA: TGCAGCGTTGAAGCCTCGCGTTCCTACGAGCAGTACTTC.

CDR3: CASSSTMDQPQHF. CDR3 DNA: TGTGCCAGCAGCTCAACAATGGATCAGCCCCAGCATTTT. V is TRBV6-5 and J is TRBJ1-5; D gene ambiguous. V was pared by 6 bases and J by 5 bases, with 11 bases between. CDR3 length: 13 amino acids. Germline V gene data show CDR1 as MNHEY and CDR2 as SVGAGI.

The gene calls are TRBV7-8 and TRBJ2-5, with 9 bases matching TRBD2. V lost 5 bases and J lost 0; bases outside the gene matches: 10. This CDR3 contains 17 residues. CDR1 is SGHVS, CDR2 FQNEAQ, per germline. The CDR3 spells CASSRKGGGAYQETQYF. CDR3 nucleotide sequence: TGTGCCAGCAGCAGGAAAGGCGGGGGGGCTTACCAAGAGACCCAGTACTTC.

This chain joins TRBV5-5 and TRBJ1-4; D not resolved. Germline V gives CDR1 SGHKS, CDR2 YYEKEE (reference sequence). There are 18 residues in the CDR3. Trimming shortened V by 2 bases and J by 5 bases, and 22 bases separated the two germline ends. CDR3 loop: CASSFEEGRTSTNEKLFF. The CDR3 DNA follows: TGTGCCAGCAGCTTCGAGGAGGGCCGGACTTCGACCAATGAAAAACTGTTTTTT.

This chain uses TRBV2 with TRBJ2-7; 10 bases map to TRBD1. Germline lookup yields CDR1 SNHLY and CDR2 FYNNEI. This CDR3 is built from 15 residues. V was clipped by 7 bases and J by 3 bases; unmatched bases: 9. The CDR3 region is CASTAVRTGGYEQYF. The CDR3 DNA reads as TGTGCCAGCACGGCGGTCCGGACAGGGGGCTACGAGCAGTACTTC.

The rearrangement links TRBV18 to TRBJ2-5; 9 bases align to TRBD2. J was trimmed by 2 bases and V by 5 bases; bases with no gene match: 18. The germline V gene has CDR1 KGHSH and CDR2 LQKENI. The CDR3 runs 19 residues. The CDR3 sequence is CASSKTASGASRWQETQYF. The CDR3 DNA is TGTGCCAGCTCAAAAACGGCTAGCGGGGCCTCCCGGTGGCAAGAGACCCAGTACTTC.

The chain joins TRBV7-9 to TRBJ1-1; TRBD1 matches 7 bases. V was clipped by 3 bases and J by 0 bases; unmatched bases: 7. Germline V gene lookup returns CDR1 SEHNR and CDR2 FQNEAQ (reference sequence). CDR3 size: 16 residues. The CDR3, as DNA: TGTGCCAGCAGCTTTACAGGGGCTGGGATGAACACTGAAGCTTTCTTT. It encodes CASSFTGAGMNTEAFF. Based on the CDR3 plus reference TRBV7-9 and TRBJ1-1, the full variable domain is DTGVSQNPRHKITKRGQNVTFRCDPISEHNRLYWYRQTLGQGPEFLTYFQNEAQLEKSRLLSDRFSAERPKGSFSTLEIQRTEQGDSAMYLCASSFTGAGMNTEAFFGQGTRLTVV.

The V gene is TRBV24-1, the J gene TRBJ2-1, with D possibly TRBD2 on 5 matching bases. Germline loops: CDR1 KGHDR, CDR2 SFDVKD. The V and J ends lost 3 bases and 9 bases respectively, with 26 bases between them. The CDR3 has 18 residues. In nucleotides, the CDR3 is TGTGCCACCAGTGATCCGCGGCCTGGACTTAGCACTACCGGTGAGCAGTTCTTC. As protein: CATSDPRPGLSTTGEQFF.

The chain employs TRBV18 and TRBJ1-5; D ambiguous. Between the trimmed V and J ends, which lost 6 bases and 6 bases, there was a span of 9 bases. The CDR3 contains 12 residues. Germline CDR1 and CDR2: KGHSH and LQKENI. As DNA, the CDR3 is TGTGCCAGCTCCACCGGGGTTCAGCCCCAGCATTTT. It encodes CASSTGVQPQHF.

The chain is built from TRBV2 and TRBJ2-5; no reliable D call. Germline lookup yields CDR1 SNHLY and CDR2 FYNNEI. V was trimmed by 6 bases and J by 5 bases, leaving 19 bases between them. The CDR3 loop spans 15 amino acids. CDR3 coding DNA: TGTGCCAGCAGCGTCGCTCGAGGAGCCGGGGAGACCCAGTACTTC. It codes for CASSVARGAGETQYF.

The CDR3 protein is CASSSPREFPNEKLFF. The CDR3 coding sequence is TGTGCCAGCAGTTCCCCCCGGGAGTTCCCTAATGAAAAACTGTTTTTT. The rearrangement uses TRBV27 and TRBJ1-4; D is unresolved. V lost 4 bases and J lost 3, with 15 bases in between. Germline lookup yields CDR1 MNHEY and CDR2 SMNVEV (reference sequence). The CDR3 has 16 amino acids.

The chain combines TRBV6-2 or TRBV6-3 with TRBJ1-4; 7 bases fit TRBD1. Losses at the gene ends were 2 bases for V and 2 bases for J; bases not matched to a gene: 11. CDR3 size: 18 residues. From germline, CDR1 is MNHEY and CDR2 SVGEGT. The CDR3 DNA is TGTGCCAGCAGTTACCGTGGGCAGGGGGGATCGACTAATGAAAAACTGTTTTTT. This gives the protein CASSYRGQGGSTNEKLFF.

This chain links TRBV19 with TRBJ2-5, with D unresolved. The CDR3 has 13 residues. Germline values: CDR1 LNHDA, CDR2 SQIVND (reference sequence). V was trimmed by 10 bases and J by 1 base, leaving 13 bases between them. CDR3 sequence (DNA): TGTGCCACCGGCGGTAGCATCCAAGAGACCCAGTACTTC. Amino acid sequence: CATGGSIQETQYF.

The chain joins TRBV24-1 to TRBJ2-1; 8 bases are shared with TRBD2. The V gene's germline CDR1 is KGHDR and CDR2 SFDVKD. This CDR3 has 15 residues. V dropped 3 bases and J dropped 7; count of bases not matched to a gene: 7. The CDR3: CATSDPGLVGNEQFF. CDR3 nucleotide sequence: TGTGCCACCAGTGATCCGGGACTAGTAGGGAATGAGCAGTTCTTC.